The 2 T cell receptor beta chains reported below all come from one sample, sequenced in a study of cytomegalovirus exposure and HLA in healthy donors. Primers for the PCR totalled 60 Vbeta and 13 Jbeta. TCRdb's table, derived via immunoSEQ multiplex PCR, lists solely in-frame clones and lacks some. Of under 200,000 clones in the sample, over 75% are singletons; the top ten hold about 2.4%. The sequenced material came from PBMCs. The receptors here all came from a man in his fifties or sixties in good health and CMV-seronegative.

This clone was picked up one time. The chain links TRBV19 to TRBJ2-1; D is perhaps TRBD2 (6 bases). The length of the CDR3 is 16 residues. V was pared by 0 bases and J by 0 bases, with 9 bases between. Germline CDR1 is LNHDA and CDR2 is SQIVND (reference sequence). The DNA of the CDR3 is TGTGCCAGTAGTATAGAAGGAGGGCGCTCCTACAATGAGCAGTTCTTC. Its translation: CASSIEGGRSYNEQFF.

The V and J genes are TRBV2 and TRBJ2-7; 8 bases line up with TRBD1. Germline V gives CDR1 SNHLY, CDR2 FYNNEI. The CDR3 runs to 14 residues. J lost 4 bases, V lost 6 bases, and 8 bases had no gene match. The CDR3 sequence: CASRRTGSWYEQYF. CDR3 coding DNA: TGTGCCAGCAGGAGGACAGGGTCCTGGTACGAGCAGTACTTC.